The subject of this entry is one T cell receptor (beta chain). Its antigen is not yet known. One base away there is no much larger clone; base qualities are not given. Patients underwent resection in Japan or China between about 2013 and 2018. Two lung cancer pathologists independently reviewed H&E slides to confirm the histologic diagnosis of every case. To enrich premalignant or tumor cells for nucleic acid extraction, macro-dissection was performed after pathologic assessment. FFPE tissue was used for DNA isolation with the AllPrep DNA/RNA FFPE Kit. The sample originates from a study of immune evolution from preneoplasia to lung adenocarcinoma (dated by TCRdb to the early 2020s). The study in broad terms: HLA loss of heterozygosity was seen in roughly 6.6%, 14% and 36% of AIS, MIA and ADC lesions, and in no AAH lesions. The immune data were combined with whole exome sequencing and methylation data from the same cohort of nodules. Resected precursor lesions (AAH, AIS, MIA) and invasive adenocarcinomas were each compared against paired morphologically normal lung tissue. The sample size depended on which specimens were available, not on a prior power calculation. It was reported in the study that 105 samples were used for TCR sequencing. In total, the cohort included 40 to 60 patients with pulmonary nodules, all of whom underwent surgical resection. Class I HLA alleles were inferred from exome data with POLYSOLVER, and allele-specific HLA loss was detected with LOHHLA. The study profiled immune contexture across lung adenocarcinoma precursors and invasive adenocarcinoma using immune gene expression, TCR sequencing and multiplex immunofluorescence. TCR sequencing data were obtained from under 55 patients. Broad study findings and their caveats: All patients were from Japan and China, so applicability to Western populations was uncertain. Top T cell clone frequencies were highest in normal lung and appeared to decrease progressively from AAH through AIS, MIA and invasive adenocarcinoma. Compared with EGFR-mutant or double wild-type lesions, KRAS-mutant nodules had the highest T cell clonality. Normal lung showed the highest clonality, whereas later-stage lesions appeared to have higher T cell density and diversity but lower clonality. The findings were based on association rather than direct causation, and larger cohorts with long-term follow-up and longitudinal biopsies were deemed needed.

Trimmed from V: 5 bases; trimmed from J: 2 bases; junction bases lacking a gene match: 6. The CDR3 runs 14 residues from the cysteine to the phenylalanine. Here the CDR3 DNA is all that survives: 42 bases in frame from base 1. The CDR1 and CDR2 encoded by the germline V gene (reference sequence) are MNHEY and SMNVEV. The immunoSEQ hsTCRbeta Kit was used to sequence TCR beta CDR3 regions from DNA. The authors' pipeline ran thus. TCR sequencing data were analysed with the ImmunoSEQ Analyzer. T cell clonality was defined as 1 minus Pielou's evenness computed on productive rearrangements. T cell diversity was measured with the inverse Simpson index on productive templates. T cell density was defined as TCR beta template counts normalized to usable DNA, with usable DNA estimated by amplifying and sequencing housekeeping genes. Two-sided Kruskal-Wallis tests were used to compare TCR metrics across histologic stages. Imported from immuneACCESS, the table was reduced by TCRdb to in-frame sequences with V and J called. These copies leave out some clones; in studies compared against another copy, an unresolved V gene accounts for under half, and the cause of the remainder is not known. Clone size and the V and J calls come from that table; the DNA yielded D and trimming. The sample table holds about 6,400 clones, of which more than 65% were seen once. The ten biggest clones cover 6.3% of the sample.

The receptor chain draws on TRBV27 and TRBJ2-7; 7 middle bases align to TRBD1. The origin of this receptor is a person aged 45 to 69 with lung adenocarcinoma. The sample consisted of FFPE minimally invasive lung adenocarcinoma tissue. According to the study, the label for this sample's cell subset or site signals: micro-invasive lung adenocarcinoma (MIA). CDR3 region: CASSAGTVTYEQYF. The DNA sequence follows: TGTGCCAGCAGTGCCGGGACAGTAACCTACGAGCAGTACTTC.